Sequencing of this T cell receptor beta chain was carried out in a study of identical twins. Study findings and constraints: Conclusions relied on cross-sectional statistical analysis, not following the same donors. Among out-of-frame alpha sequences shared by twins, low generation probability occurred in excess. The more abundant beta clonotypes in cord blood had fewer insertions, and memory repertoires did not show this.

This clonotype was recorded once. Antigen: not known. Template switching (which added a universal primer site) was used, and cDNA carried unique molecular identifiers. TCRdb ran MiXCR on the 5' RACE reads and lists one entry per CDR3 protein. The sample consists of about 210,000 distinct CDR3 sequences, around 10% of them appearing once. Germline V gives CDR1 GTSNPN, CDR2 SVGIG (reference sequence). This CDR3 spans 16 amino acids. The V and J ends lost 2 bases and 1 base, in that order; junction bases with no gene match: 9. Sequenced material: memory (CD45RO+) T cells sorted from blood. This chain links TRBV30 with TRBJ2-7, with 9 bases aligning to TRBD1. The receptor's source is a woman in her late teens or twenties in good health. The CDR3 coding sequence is TGTGCCTGGAGTATATGGGGACAGGGTCTATCCTACGAGCAGTACTTC. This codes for CAWSIWGQGLSYEQYF.